The 27 T cell receptor beta chains below were found in one sample sequenced in a study of blood T cell repertoires in COVID-19. Sequencing used immunoSEQ multiplex PCR; TCRdb keeps in-frame clones, though not all of them. The sample has about 110,000 clones, roughly 88% seen once. The sequenced material came from peripheral blood. These TCRs come from a woman in her 70s who had recovered from COVID-19.

This clone was counted between two and nine times. The gene calls are TRBV7-7 and TRBJ2-2, with 8 nucleotides matching TRBD2. CDR1 and CDR2 from the germline V gene are SSHAT and FNYEAQ (reference sequence). The length of the CDR3 is 17 residues. J lost 0 bases, V lost 4 bases, and 7 bases had no gene match. The CDR3 sequence: CASSSGLAETNTGELFF. The CDR3 nucleotides read TGTGCCAGCAGCTCCGGACTAGCCGAGACGAACACCGGGGAGCTGTTTTTT.

The chain carries TRBV5-1 and TRBJ2-1, with 7 bases that match TRBD2. Germline CDR1 SGHRS, CDR2 YFSETQ. The CDR3 length is 15 residues. J was trimmed by 4 bases and V by 0 bases; bases with no gene match: 4. The CDR3 here is CASSLGLAAYNEQFF. CDR3 in DNA: TGCGCCAGCAGCTTGGGTCTAGCGGCGTACAATGAGCAGTTCTTC.

The gene calls are TRBV29-1 and TRBJ2-7; 8 bases map to TRBD1. V was pared by 7 bases and J by 5 bases, with 7 bases of the junction left unmatched. CDR1 and CDR2 (germline): SQVTM, ANQGSEA. This CDR3 has 12 amino acids. The CDR3: CSAAHRGNEQYF. DNA for the CDR3: TGCAGCGCCGCTCACAGGGGGAACGAGCAGTACTTC.

The chain employs TRBV4-1 and TRBJ2-1; a weak D match, TRBD2 (6 bases). The CDR3 has 13 residues. V was trimmed by 5 bases and J by 10 bases, leaving 15 bases between them. The germline V gene encodes CDR1 MGHRA and CDR2 YSYEKL. The CDR3 sequence: CASSARFGGEQFF. Written as DNA, the CDR3 is TGCGCCAGCAGCGCAAGATTTGGAGGGGAGCAGTTCTTC.

This rearrangement joins TRBV28 to TRBJ1-5, with 7 bases matching TRBD1. The length of the CDR3 is 15 residues. From germline, CDR1 is MDHEN and CDR2 SYDVKM. With V trimmed by 6 bases and J by 5 bases, 10 bases remained unmatched. The CDR3 loop reads CASRATGNGDQPQHF. The DNA for the CDR3 is TGTGCCAGCAGGGCGACAGGGAACGGAGATCAGCCCCAGCATTTT.

The V call is TRBV7-2, the J call TRBJ2-1, with D perhaps TRBD2 (6 bases). CDR1 and CDR2 from the germline V gene are SGHTA and FQGNSA. V lost 5 bases to trimming and J lost 9 bases, with 26 bases between them. This CDR3 is 17 amino acids long. The CDR3 loop reads CASSHLRDLWTAGEQFF. DNA of the CDR3: TGTGCCAGCAGCCACCTAAGGGACTTATGGACTGCGGGTGAGCAGTTCTTC. The whole variable domain, filled in from reference TRBV7-2 and TRBJ2-1, reads GAGVSQSPSNKVTEKGKDVELRCDPISGHTALYWYRQSLGQGLEFLIYFQGNSAPDKSGLPSDRFSAERTGGSVSTLTIQRTQQEDSAVYLCASSHLRDLWTAGEQFFGPGTRLTVL.

Comment on this clone: This sample also contains other DNA sequences that code for the same CDR3. V and J are TRBV5-1 and TRBJ2-3, with 10 bases aligning to TRBD2. V lost 0 bases and J lost 2; bases outside the gene matches: 3. CDR1 is SGHRS and CDR2 is YFSETQ in the germline V gene. This CDR3 comprises 16 residues. CDR3 in amino acids: CASSLGTSGLTDTQYF. The CDR3 bases are TGCGCCAGCAGCTTGGGGACTAGCGGACTCACAGATACGCAGTATTTT.

The chain has TRBV18 and TRBJ1-5; D gene uncertain. V was cut by 3 bases and J by 1 base, with 13 bases left in between. In germline, CDR1 is KGHSH, CDR2 LQKENI. The CDR3 is made up of 16 amino acids. The CDR3 DNA is TGTGCCAGCTCACCTGCGGGGATCGGGAGCAATCAGCCCCAGCATTTT. Translating gives CASSPAGIGSNQPQHF.

The rearrangement joins TRBV6-6 to TRBJ2-3; D is ambiguous. V gave up 6 bases and J gave up 6 bases, with 10 bases separating them. The CDR3 contains 12 residues. CDR1 and CDR2 from the germline V gene are MNHNY and SVGAGI (reference sequence). CDR3 nucleotides: TGTGCCAGCAGCCGGGTCACCGATACGCAGTATTTT. This codes for CASSRVTDTQYF.

There are a few counts of this clone. CDR3 nucleotides: TGTGCCAGCAGTTACCGGGGGGAAACCTACGAGCAGTACTTC. Protein: CASSYRGETYEQYF. The J gene is TRBJ2-7, the V gene TRBV6-6, with TRBD2 matching over 7 bases. The CDR3 has 14 residues. The V gene end was trimmed by 2 bases and the J gene end by 2 bases; junction bases not matched to a gene: 3. Germline CDR1 MNHNY, CDR2 SVGAGI (reference sequence).

This chain connects TRBV18 to TRBJ1-4, with D perhaps matching TRBD1 (5 bases). CDR3 size: 14 residues. V was cut by 6 bases and J by 5 bases, with 13 bases left in between. Germline assignment: CDR1 KGHSH and CDR2 LQKENI. CDR3 region: CASSLRGGNEKLFF. The CDR3 DNA is TGTGCCAGCTCCCTAAGGGGCGGAAATGAAAAACTGTTTTTT. The whole variable domain, filled in from reference TRBV18 and TRBJ1-4, reads NAGVMQNPRHLVRRRGQEARLRCSPMKGHSHVYWYRQLPEEGLKFMVYLQKENIIDESGMPKERFSAEFPKEGPSILRIQQVVRGDSAAYFCASSLRGGNEKLFFGSGTQLSVL.

The chain recombines TRBV7-2 with TRBJ2-1; D is possibly TRBD2 (5 bases). Looked up from germline, CDR1 is SGHTA and CDR2 is FQGNSA. The CDR3 runs 13 residues. V was shortened by 4 bases and J by 7 bases, with 11 bases between the two germline ends. DNA for the CDR3: TGTGCCAGCAGCTCATCGACGGGGAATGAGCAGTTCTTC. Its protein is CASSSSTGNEQFF. The full variable domain, rest sourced from reference TRBV7-2 and TRBJ2-1, is GAGVSQSPSNKVTEKGKDVELRCDPISGHTALYWYRQSLGQGLEFLIYFQGNSAPDKSGLPSDRFSAERTGGSVSTLTIQRTQQEDSAVYLCASSSSTGNEQFFGPGTRLTVL.

J is TRBJ2-7 and V is TRBV10-3; a possible D gene is TRBD2 (5 bases). Germline loops: CDR1 ENHRY, CDR2 SYGVKD. V was trimmed by 4 bases and J by 4 bases, leaving 14 bases between them. The CDR3 is 14 residues long. The CDR3 DNA is TGTGCCATCAGTGTCGGGGAGATCGCTTACGAGCAGTACTTC. Residues: CAISVGEIAYEQYF.

The chain employs TRBV9 and TRBJ2-1, with TRBD2 matching over 9 bases. V trimming: 6 bases; J trimming: 4 bases; junction bases outside the gene matches: 11. CDR3 size: 16 residues. Germline V lookup: CDR1 SGDLS, CDR2 YYNGEE. The DNA for the CDR3 is TGTGCCAGCACTCCGGGAGGGCTAGCGGGGTACAATGAGCAGTTCTTC. This codes for CASTPGGLAGYNEQFF.

The chain carries TRBV7-9 and TRBJ2-2; D gene unclear. CDR1 is SEHNR and CDR2 is FQNEAQ in the germline V gene (reference sequence). The CDR3 covers 15 residues. Trimming pared 10 bases from V and 1 base from J, leaving 16 bases between. The CDR3 loop reads CATLYTTWNTGELFF. The CDR3 nucleotides read TGTGCCACACTCTATACTACTTGGAACACCGGGGAGCTGTTTTTT.

The V gene is TRBV5-5, the J gene TRBJ1-4; D possibly corresponds to TRBD1 (6 bases). Germline CDR1 SGHKS, CDR2 YYEKEE (reference sequence). This CDR3 has 13 residues. V dropped 7 bases and J dropped 3 bases, with 10 bases sitting between them. The CDR3 nucleotides read TGTGCCAGCCAGGGGCGGCCTAATGAAAAACTGTTTTTT. It is translated as CASQGRPNEKLFF.

This chain joins TRBV28 and TRBJ2-7; tentative D call: TRBD2 (6 bases). This CDR3 has 14 amino acids. Germline values: CDR1 MDHEN, CDR2 SYDVKM. The V gene lost 6 bases and the J gene lost 6 bases, with 18 bases spanning the gap. In nucleotides, the CDR3 is TGTGCCAGCAGCCCCTCGCGGGGCCAGTCCGAGCAGTACTTC. Its protein product is CASSPSRGQSEQYF.

The table lists this clone with a few counts. V is TRBV24-1 and J is TRBJ2-1, with a tentative D call TRBD2 (6 bases). V lost 9 bases and J lost 4, with 9 bases in between. Germline V lookup: CDR1 KGHDR, CDR2 SFDVKD. This CDR3 spans 12 amino acids. The CDR3 spells CATAGTYNEQFF. The CDR3 DNA follows: TGTGCCACCGCCGGGACTTACAATGAGCAGTTCTTC.

The chain couples TRBV6-2 or TRBV6-3 to TRBJ1-4, with TRBD1 matching 11 bases. The CDR3 consists of 19 residues. Germline V CDR1 and CDR2: MNHEY, SVGEGT. V gave up 5 bases and J gave up 2 bases; unmatched junction bases: 13. The CDR3 nucleotides are TGTGCCAGCAGTCGCGGACAGGGGGCTAGGGGCGCGACTAATGAAAAACTGTTTTTT. Amino acids: CASSRGQGARGATNEKLFF.

This sequence joins TRBV28 and TRBJ1-6, with a possible D match to TRBD1 (5 bases). Germline V gene data show CDR1 as MDHEN and CDR2 as SYDVKM. Trimming shortened V by 3 bases and J by 10 bases, and 10 bases separated the two germline ends. The CDR3 is 13 residues long. The CDR3 reads CASSLGRGSPLHF. The CDR3 DNA sequence: TGTGCCAGCAGTTTGGGGCGTGGGTCACCCCTCCACTTT.

The V gene is TRBV29-1, the J gene TRBJ2-1; tentatively, D is TRBD2 (5 bases). The germline gives CDR1 SQVTM, CDR2 ANQGSEA. The length of the CDR3 is 15 residues. V lost 3 bases, J lost 0 bases, and 12 bases lay in between. In DNA form, the CDR3 reads TGCAGCGTTGAGGGAGCCCGGAGCTCCTACAATGAGCAGTTCTTC. Translating gives CSVEGARSSYNEQFF.

This sequence joins TRBV27 and TRBJ2-3; 11 positions agree with TRBD2. Germline CDR1 and CDR2: MNHEY and SMNVEV (reference sequence). J gave up 2 bases and V 2 bases, and 9 bases lay outside the gene matches. This CDR3 contains 18 residues. For the CDR3, the DNA is TGTGCCAGCAGTTTAGGGGCTAGCGGGGGGTCATACACAGATACGCAGTATTTT. It specifies CASSLGASGGSYTDTQYF.

The chain has TRBV2 and TRBJ2-7, with 7 bases fitting TRBD1. Germline CDR1 and CDR2: SNHLY and FYNNEI. Trimming took 5 bases from V and 2 from J; bases not matched to a gene: 3. The CDR3 runs 13 residues. The CDR3 DNA reads as TGTGCCAGCAGTCTACAGGGGACCTACGAGCAGTACTTC. Translating it yields CASSLQGTYEQYF.

The table lists this clone with a count of one. V gene TRBV2 combines with J gene TRBJ2-1; D is uncertain. CDR3 length: 11 amino acids. CDR1 is SNHLY and CDR2 is FYNNEI in the germline V gene. Deletions cut 5 bases from V and 3 bases from J, with 2 bases between. CDR3 sequence: CASSLYNEQFF. In DNA, the CDR3 is TGTGCCAGCAGTCTCTACAATGAGCAGTTCTTC.

This clone showed up just a few times. The chain uses TRBV7-2 and TRBJ1-2, with D maybe TRBD1 (6 bases). The length of the CDR3 is 15 residues. Germline CDR1 and CDR2: SGHTA and FQGNSA. Trimming cost V 5 bases and J 8 bases, with 21 bases left between them. The CDR3 reads CASSVHKTGRGGYTF. In DNA, the CDR3 is TGTGCCAGCAGCGTTCATAAGACAGGCCGAGGAGGCTACACCTTC.

V gene TRBV11-1 combines with J gene TRBJ1-2, with a weak D call TRBD1 (5 bases). Between the trimmed V and J ends, which lost 5 bases and 1 base, there was a span of 8 bases. Germline values: CDR1 SGHAT, CDR2 FQDESV (reference sequence). The CDR3 has 13 residues. This CDR3 reads CASSPQGNYGYTF. The DNA for the CDR3 is TGTGCCAGCAGCCCGCAGGGTAACTATGGCTACACCTTC. Full variable domain (rest looked up from reference TRBV11-1 and TRBJ1-2): EAEVAQSPRYKITEKSQAVAFWCDPISGHATLYWYRQILGQGPELLVQFQDESVVDDSQLPKDRFSAERLKGVDSTLKIQPAELGDSAMYLCASSPQGNYGYTFGSGTRLTVV.

The chain uses TRBV7-2 and TRBJ2-1; a weak D match, TRBD2 (6 bases). CDR1 and CDR2 (germline): SGHTA, FQGNSA. This CDR3 region has 15 residues. Trimming took 5 bases from V and 3 from J, leaving 14 bases between them. For the CDR3, the DNA is TGTGCCAGCAGCCCGGACTACGCGAACTACAATGAGCAGTTCTTC. This translates into CASSPDYANYNEQFF.